This T cell receptor beta chain came from a study of response to subunit inactivated influenza vaccine listed by TCRdb under 2018. About the investigation overall: The study used deep quantitative T cell receptor repertoire profiling to track responses to a trivalent subunit inactivated influenza vaccine. On the study overall, not on this receptor specifically: The authors proposed that each seasonal influenza vaccination may bring in only a limited number of new T cells.

The CDR3 holds 14 amino acids from the cysteine to the phenylalanine. Only the CDR3 DNA is retained, 42 bases long and in frame from the first base. V and J are trimmed by 3 bases and 4 bases, and the gene matches miss 5 bases of the junction. CDR1 DFQATT and CDR2 SNEGSKA are derived from the germline V gene (reference sequence). As for this clonotype: Which antigen it targets is not known. Base qualities are not provided; no much larger clone lies one nucleotide away.

The library was generated by RT-PCR. For sequencing, an Illumina HiSeq 2500 was employed. The public sequencing data were trimmed at Q25 with fastp and processed into clonotypes with MiXCR by TCRdb, which kept only in-frame beta chains. CDR3 protein duplicates are merged, each entry listing the most common genes and DNA. The sample table contains around 200,000 distinct CDR3 sequences; only one count was recorded for 14% of them. Roughly 26% of the sample is in the top ten clones. The chain links TRBV20-1 with TRBJ2-3, with 9 central nucleotides matching TRBD2. The clonotype was recovered from a man between 45 and 60 years old who received an inactivated influenza vaccine. Donor details come from another sample of the same person, matched by shared clones. The sequences come from CD8+ T cells sorted from PBMCs, collected more than 4 days after vaccination. The sequenced DNA: TGCAGTGCTAGTCGTAGCGGGAGTGCAGATACGCAGTATTTT. The resulting protein is CSASRSGSADTQYF.